This T cell receptor (beta chain) was recovered during a study of blood T cell repertoires in COVID-19. Study background: The United States, Italy and Spain provided the acute and convalescent COVID-19 samples.

Seattle patient enrollment occurred during active infection, with longitudinal follow-up thereafter. Here immunoSEQ multiplex PCR was the method, and the copy in TCRdb shows in-frame clones only, minus some. This sample has about 370,000 clones, with roughly 90% found just once. The J segment lost 8 bases and the V segment lost 6 bases, leaving 15 bases of the junction unmatched. CDR1 MNHEY and CDR2 SMNVEV come from the germline V gene (reference sequence). The CDR3 runs 15 residues. This chain links TRBV27 with TRBJ1-2, with 7 nucleotides matching TRBD1. Sequencing used peripheral blood. This receptor was obtained from a woman aged 30 to 39 with COVID-19, enrolled during active disease. The CDR3 reads CASSPGREGAAGYTF. The CDR3 DNA reads as TGTGCCAGCAGCCCTGGGCGTGAGGGGGCGGCAGGCTACACCTTC.